This is a list of T cell receptor beta chains from one sample in a study of blood T cell repertoires in COVID-19. Measured with immunoSEQ multiplex PCR; TCRdb has only the in-frame clones, and not every one. The repertoire holds more than 250,000 clones, with roughly 89% as singletons. Sequencing was done on a sample of PBMCs or T cells enriched from blood (not recorded which). All receptors come from a woman aged 40 to 49 who had recovered from COVID-19. The CDR3 runs from the conserved cysteine through the conserved F or W. D genes are given only for firm matches. Clone sizes are given selectively: once, few, many, or a class where the clone is expanded.

>few|TRBV3-1/TRBV3-2|TRBD2|TRBJ2-1
CASSRGTSGGNEQFF
TGTGCCAGCAGCCGAGGGACTAGCGGGGGGAATGAGCAGTTCTTC
>.|TRBV12-3/TRBV12-4|TRBD1|TRBJ1-2
CASTGGYGYTF
TGTGCCAGCACAGGGGGCTATGGCTACACCTTC
>.|TRBV10-1|TRBD2|TRBJ2-1
CASSYSGRVANEQFF
TGCGCCAGCAGCTATAGCGGGAGGGTGGCGAATGAGCAGTTCTTC
>many|TRBV6-2/TRBV6-3|.|TRBJ1-2
CASSYPQTGGYTF
TGTGCCAGCAGTTACCCCCAGACTGGTGGCTACACCTTC
>.|TRBV2|.|TRBJ2-1
CASSEGISGSYNEQFF
TGTGCCAGCAGTGAAGGTATTAGCGGAAGTTACAATGAGCAGTTCTTC
>.|TRBV25-1|TRBD1|TRBJ1-2
CATSRTGELLNYGYTF
TGTGCCACCTCACGGACAGGGGAGCTACTTAACTATGGCTACACCTTC
>.|TRBV7-8|.|TRBJ1-1
CASSGGGDLNTEAFF
TGTGCCAGCAGTGGGGGAGGAGACTTGAACACTGAAGCTTTCTTT
>.|TRBV5-4|.|TRBJ2-3
CASSLGGVGTDTQYF
TGTGCCAGCAGCTTAGGGGGAGTAGGCACAGATACGCAGTATTTT
>.|TRBV3-1/TRBV3-2|.|TRBJ1-1
CASSQPTGTTEAFF
TGTGCCAGCAGCCAACCGACAGGAACCACTGAAGCTTTCTTT
>.|TRBV19|TRBD2|TRBJ2-2
CASSDSGRARTGELFF
TGTGCCAGTAGTGATAGCGGGAGGGCCAGGACCGGGGAGCTGTTTTTT
>.|TRBV7-2|TRBD2|TRBJ2-7
CASSNHGLAGDEQYF
TGTGCCAGCAGCAACCACGGACTAGCGGGAGATGAGCAGTACTTC
>.|TRBV15|.|TRBJ1-4
CATSRPPATNEKLFF
TGTGCCACCAGCCGCCCCCCAGCAACTAATGAAAAACTGTTTTTT
>.|TRBV7-9|TRBD2|TRBJ2-1
CASSRTSGSRNNEQFF
TGTGCCAGCAGCCGGACTAGCGGGAGTAGGAACAATGAGCAGTTCTTC
>once|TRBV7-2|.|TRBJ2-1
CASSTSPGNNEQFF
TGTGCCAGCAGCACAAGCCCCGGGAACAATGAGCAGTTCTTC
>few|TRBV15|TRBD1|TRBJ1-4
CATSRERRTGDGEKLFF
TGTGCCACCAGCAGAGAGCGTCGGACAGGCGACGGTGAAAAACTGTTTTTT
>few|TRBV5-1|TRBD2|TRBJ2-7
CASSLTSGSNNEQYF
TGCGCCAGCAGCTTGACTAGCGGGAGCAACAACGAGCAGTACTTC